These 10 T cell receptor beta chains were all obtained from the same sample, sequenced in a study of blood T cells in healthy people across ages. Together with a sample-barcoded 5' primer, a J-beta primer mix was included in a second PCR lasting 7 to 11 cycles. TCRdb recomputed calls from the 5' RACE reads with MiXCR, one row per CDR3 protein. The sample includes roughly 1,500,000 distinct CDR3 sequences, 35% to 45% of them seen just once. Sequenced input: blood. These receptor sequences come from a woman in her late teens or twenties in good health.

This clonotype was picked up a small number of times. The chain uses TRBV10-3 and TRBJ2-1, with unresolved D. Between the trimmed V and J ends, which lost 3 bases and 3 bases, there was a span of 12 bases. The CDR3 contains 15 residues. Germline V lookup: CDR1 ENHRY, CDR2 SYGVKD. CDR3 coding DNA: TGTGCCATCAGTGAAGGAACATCCTACTACAATGAGCAGTTCTTC. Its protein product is CAISEGTSYYNEQFF.

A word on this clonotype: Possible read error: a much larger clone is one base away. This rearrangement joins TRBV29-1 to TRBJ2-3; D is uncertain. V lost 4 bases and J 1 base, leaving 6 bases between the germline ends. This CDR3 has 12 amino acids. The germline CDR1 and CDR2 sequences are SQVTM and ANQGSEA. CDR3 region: CSVVLGTDTQYF. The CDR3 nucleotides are TGCAGCGTTGTTCTGGGCACAGATACGCAGTATTTT.

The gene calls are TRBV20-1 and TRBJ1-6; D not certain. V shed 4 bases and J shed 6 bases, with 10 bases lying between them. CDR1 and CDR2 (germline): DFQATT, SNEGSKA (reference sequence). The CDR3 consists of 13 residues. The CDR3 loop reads CSAMVEFNSPLHF. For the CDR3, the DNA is TGCAGTGCTATGGTAGAGTTTAATTCACCCCTCCACTTT.

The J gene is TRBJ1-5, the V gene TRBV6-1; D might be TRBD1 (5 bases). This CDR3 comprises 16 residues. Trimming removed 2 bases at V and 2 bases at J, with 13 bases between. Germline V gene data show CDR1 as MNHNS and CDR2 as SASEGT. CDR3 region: CASSELGVTGNQPQHF. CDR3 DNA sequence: TGTGCCAGCAGTGAACTGGGGGTGACAGGCAATCAGCCCCAGCATTTT.

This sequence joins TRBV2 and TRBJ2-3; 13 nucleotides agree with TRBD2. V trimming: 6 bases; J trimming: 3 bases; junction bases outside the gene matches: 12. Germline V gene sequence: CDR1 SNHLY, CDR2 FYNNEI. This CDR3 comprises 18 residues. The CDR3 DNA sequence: TGTGCCAGCAGACCCGGGACTAGCGGGAACCAACAAACAGATACGCAGTATTTT. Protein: CASRPGTSGNQQTDTQYF.

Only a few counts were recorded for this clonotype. CDR3: CASLGGEGQPQHF. CDR3 DNA: TGTGCCAGTCTGGGCGGGGAGGGTCAGCCCCAGCATTTT. The V and J genes are TRBV28 and TRBJ1-5; D ambiguous. Germline CDR1 reads MDHEN; CDR2 reads SYDVKM. V was trimmed by 9 bases and J by 6 bases, leaving 15 bases between them. This CDR3 has 13 amino acids.

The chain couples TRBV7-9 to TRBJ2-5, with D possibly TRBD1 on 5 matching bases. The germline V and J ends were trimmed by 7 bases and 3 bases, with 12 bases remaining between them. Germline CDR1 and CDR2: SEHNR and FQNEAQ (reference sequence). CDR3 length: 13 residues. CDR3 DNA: TGTGCCAGCACCCAGTGGGGCAAAGAGACCCAGTACTTC. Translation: CASTQWGKETQYF.

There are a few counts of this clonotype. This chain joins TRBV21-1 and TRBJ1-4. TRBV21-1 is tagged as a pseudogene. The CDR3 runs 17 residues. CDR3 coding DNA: TGTGCCAGCAGCAAACACTCACGCGGGGAGGGGCGGGAAAAACTGTTTTTT. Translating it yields CASSKHSRGEGREKLFF.

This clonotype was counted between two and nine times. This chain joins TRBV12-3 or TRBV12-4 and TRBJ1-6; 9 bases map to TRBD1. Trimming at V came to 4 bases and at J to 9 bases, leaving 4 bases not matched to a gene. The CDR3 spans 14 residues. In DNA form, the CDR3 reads TGTGCCAGCAGTTCGGACAGGGGATCTTCACCCCTCCACTTT. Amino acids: CASSSDRGSSPLHF.

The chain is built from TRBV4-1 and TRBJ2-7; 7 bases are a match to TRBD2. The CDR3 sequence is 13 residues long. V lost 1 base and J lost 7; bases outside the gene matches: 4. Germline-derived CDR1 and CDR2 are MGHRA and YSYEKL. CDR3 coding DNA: TGCGCCAGCAGCCAAGCTAGCGGCAATGAGCAGTACTTC. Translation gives CASSQASGNEQYF.